This note documents a single TCR beta chain sequence. The sample has other DNA sequences that encode this CDR3 too. The record originates from a study of blood T cell repertoires in COVID-19. Looking at the study overall: T cells, B-cell-depleted T cells, or PBMCs provided the cDNA or gDNA that served as material.

The CDR3 is made up of 11 amino acids. Germline V CDR1 and CDR2: SEHNR, FQNEAQ (reference sequence). V was cut by 5 bases and J by 2 bases, with 3 bases left in between. Measured with immunoSEQ multiplex PCR; TCRdb has only the in-frame clones, and not every one. The sample lists 250,000 to 300,000 clones, approximately 88% seen once, with about 7% in the top ten. The receptor's source is a woman aged 25-40 years who had recovered from COVID-19. The chain uses TRBV7-9 and TRBJ1-1; D is ambiguous. Input material: peripheral blood. CDR3: CASSRNTEAFF. As DNA, the CDR3 is TGTGCCAGCAGCCGTAACACTGAAGCTTTCTTT. Drawing the rest from reference TRBV7-9 and TRBJ1-1, the complete variable domain is DTGVSQNPRHKITKRGQNVTFRCDPISEHNRLYWYRQTLGQGPEFLTYFQNEAQLEKSRLLSDRFSAERPKGSFSTLEIQRTEQGDSAMYLCASSRNTEAFFGQGTRLTVV.